Below are 11 T cell receptor beta chains sequenced from a single sample in a study of shared clonotypes between healthy human individuals. Profiled with immunoSEQ multiplex PCR; TCRdb holds only in-frame clones, not every one. This table has some 630,000 clones, 72% appearing once. The sequencing sample was made of memory CD4+ T cells sorted from blood. Documented subset: CD45RA-negative fraction. Source of these receptors: a woman in her thirties in good health.

The genes are TRBV6-1 and TRBJ1-5; TRBD1 agrees at 7 bases. Germline V gives CDR1 MNHNS, CDR2 SASEGT. CDR3 size: 15 residues. V was clipped by 4 bases and J by 4 bases; unmatched bases: 7. In DNA form, the CDR3 reads TGTGCCAGCAGTGCCCGGGACAGTGGAAATCAGCCCCAGCATTTT. This codes for CASSARDSGNQPQHF.

On this clone itself: Distinct nucleotide sequences in the sample also encode this CDR3. CDR3 in DNA: TGTGCCAGCAGCCTTGGGACTAGCGGGAGTTACGAGCAGTACTTC. It encodes CASSLGTSGSYEQYF. The chain links TRBV6-5 to TRBJ2-7, with 14 bases aligning to TRBD2. Germline V lookup: CDR1 MNHEY, CDR2 SVGAGI. The V gene end was trimmed by 6 bases and the J gene end by 4 bases; junction bases not matched to a gene: 5. The CDR3 has 15 residues.

The chain carries TRBV19 and TRBJ2-3; D call uncertain. CDR3 size: 14 residues. CDR1 LNHDA and CDR2 SQIVND come from the germline V gene (reference sequence). The germline V and J ends were trimmed by 4 bases and 0 bases, with 8 bases remaining between them. In DNA, the CDR3 is TGTGCCAGTAGTAACGGCCCTAGCACAGATACGCAGTATTTT. It encodes CASSNGPSTDTQYF. Full variable domain (missing parts from reference TRBV19 and TRBJ2-3): DGGITQSPKYLFRKEGQNVTLSCEQNLNHDAMYWYRQDPGQGLRLIYYSQIVNDFQKGDIAEGYSVSREKKESFPLTVTSAQKNPTAFYLCASSNGPSTDTQYFGPGTRLTVL.

Regarding this clone: Germline and junction disagree at one end, which may indicate a read error. This chain links TRBV7-9 with TRBJ2-1, with 12 bases that match TRBD2. In germline, CDR1 is SEHNR, CDR2 FQNEAQ (reference sequence). The CDR3 is 12 residues long. CDR3 bases: TGTGCCAGCAGCTCCGGGCTAGCGGGAGGGATCTTC. Its protein is CASSSGLAGGIF.

The chain links TRBV4-2 to TRBJ2-3; 8 bases line up with TRBD2. CDR1 is LGHNA and CDR2 is YNFKEQ in the germline V gene. V shed 2 bases, J shed 2 bases, and the junction held 6 bases outside the gene matches. The CDR3 is 16 residues long. The CDR3 here is CASSQSIAGNTDTQYF. The CDR3 nucleotides read TGTGCCAGCAGCCAATCTATAGCGGGGAACACAGATACGCAGTATTTT.

This chain uses TRBV6-1 with TRBJ2-7; TRBD1 aligns across 8 bases. CDR1 is MNHNS, CDR2 SASEGT, per germline. V lost 8 bases to trimming and J lost 0 bases; unmatched junction nucleotides: 9. The CDR3 extends over 15 amino acids. The CDR3 loop reads CASLHRGQVSYEQYF. CDR3 DNA: TGTGCCAGCCTTCACAGGGGACAGGTCTCCTACGAGCAGTACTTC.

This clone was counted between two and nine times. The genes are TRBV7-9 and TRBJ1-4; D is unclear. V was pared by 2 bases and J by 7 bases, with 11 bases between. The CDR3 sequence is 14 residues long. From germline, CDR1 is SEHNR and CDR2 FQNEAQ (reference sequence). CDR3 residues: CASSLWAGSEKLFF. The CDR3 nucleotides read TGTGCCAGCAGCTTATGGGCGGGTTCTGAAAAACTGTTTTTT.

The table lists this clone with many counts. The chain joins TRBV27 to TRBJ2-1; 10 nucleotides align to TRBD2. The CDR3 sequence is 14 residues long. The V gene's germline CDR1 is MNHEY and CDR2 SMNVEV (reference sequence). V shed 8 bases and J 5 bases; nucleotides not matched to a gene: 6. CDR3 amino acids: CASVRLAGDNEQFF. CDR3 in DNA: TGTGCCAGCGTTCGGCTAGCGGGGGACAATGAGCAGTTCTTC.

A single count supports this clone. The rearrangement links TRBV29-1 to TRBJ2-5; D gene unclear. The CDR3 spans 11 residues. Germline values: CDR1 SQVTM, CDR2 ANQGSEA. V was clipped by 6 bases and J by 5 bases, with 10 bases between them. The CDR3 nucleotides are TGCAGCGTCCGGAAGATTGAGACCCAGTACTTC. Amino acid sequence: CSVRKIETQYF.

This clone showed up just a few times. This chain links TRBV6-1 with TRBJ2-7, with TRBD2 matching over 7 bases. CDR3 length: 15 amino acids. From germline, CDR1 is MNHNS and CDR2 SASEGT. The V and J ends lost 3 bases and 1 base, in that order; junction bases with no gene match: 6. The CDR3 region has the DNA TGTGCCAGCAGTGAGGAAGGCGGGGGATCCTACGAGCAGTACTTC. It codes for CASSEEGGGSYEQYF.

The V and J genes are TRBV11-2 and TRBJ2-1; 14 bases are a match to TRBD2. The CDR3 has 15 residues. From germline, CDR1 is SGHAT and CDR2 FQNNGV. With 5 bases clipped from V and 9 bases from J, the junction kept 6 bases outside the gene matches. The DNA of the CDR3 is TGTGCCAGCAGCGGACTAGCGGGAGGTCTTAGTGAGCAGTTCTTC. Its translation is CASSGLAGGLSEQFF.